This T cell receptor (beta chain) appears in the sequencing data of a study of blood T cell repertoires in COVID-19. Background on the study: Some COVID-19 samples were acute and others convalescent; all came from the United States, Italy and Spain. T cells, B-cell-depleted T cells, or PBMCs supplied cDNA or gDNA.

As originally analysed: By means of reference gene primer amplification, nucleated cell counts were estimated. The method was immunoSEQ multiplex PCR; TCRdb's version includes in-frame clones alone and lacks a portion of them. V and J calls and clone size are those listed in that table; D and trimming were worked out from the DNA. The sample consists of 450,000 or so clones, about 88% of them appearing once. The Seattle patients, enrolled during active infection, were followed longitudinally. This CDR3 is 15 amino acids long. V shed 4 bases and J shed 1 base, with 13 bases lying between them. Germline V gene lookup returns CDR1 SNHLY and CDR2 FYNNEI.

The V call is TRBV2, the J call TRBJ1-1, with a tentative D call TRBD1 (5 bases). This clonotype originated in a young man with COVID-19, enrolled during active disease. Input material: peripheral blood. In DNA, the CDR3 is TGTGCCAGCAGTGTCTGGGCAGGGCCGAACACTGAAGCTTTCTTT. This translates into CASSVWAGPNTEAFF.